This T cell receptor (beta chain) derives from a study of beta chain features in type 1 diabetes. About the study: Cell yields, gender and age were comparable in patients and healthy donors. Points from the study as a whole: The study notes PCR might favor shorter templates equally in patients and controls. The question left open here concerned HLA type influencing TCRB rearrangement. Among patients with Type 1 diabetes, TCRB CDR3s were moderately but significantly shorter in every one of the four CD4+ subsets.

About this clone: What it binds is not known.

Via CD45RO/CCR7/CD25/CD127/CD95/CD27, cells of the CD4+ naive, central memory, regulatory and stem cell-like memory subsets were sorted. This CDR3 is 15 amino acids long. The germline V gene has CDR1 SEHNR and CDR2 FQNEAQ (reference sequence). V was shortened by 1 base and J by 6 bases, with 13 bases between the two germline ends. Of the isolated RNA, all was reverse transcribed, and so the sequenced material was expressed TCRB transcripts. Assay used: immunoSEQ multiplex PCR; TCRdb lists only in-frame clones, some missing. The repertoire holds some 350,000 clones, with less than 15% as singletons. Sequences were obtained from naive CD4+ T cells from blood. The chain couples TRBV7-9 to TRBJ2-1, with a tentative D call TRBD2 (6 bases). The origin of this receptor is a young woman with type 1 diabetes. The CDR3 bases are TGTGCCAGCAGCTTAGAGGGAGGACGGGCCAATGAGCAGTTCTTC. Protein: CASSLEGGRANEQFF.